This is a list of T cell receptor beta chains from one sample in a study of shared clonotypes between healthy human individuals. Data came from immunoSEQ multiplex PCR; TCRdb stores just in-frame clones and leaves some out. Of approximately 2.5 million clones listed, around 90% were seen once; the top ten hold 0.14%. Sequenced input: naive CD4+ T cells sorted from blood. These receptors came from a man younger than 35 in good health. Each CDR3 is given with its conserved first and last residue. D genes are given only for firm matches. For some rows the clone size is stated as once, few or many, or as a class when expanded; others skip it.

>TRBD2|TRBV28|TRBJ2-7|once
CASSYLAGGYEQYF
TGTGCCAGCAGTTACCTGGCGGGGGGTTACGAGCAGTACTTC
>TRBD1|TRBV29-1|TRBJ1-5|.
CSAEDRAKGNQPQHF
TGCAGCGCCGAGGACAGGGCGAAAGGCAATCAGCCCCAGCATTTT
>.|TRBV29-1|TRBJ2-5|.
CSVEGGFAETQYF
TGCAGCGTCGAGGGAGGTTTCGCAGAGACCCAGTACTTC
>.|TRBV10-1|TRBJ1-2|.
CASQVRRSGYTF
TGCGCCAGTCAAGTAAGGCGGAGTGGCTACACCTTC
>TRBD2|TRBV5-1|TRBJ2-3|.
CASSPWTSDTDTQYF
TGCGCCAGCAGCCCGTGGACTAGCGACACAGATACGCAGTATTTT
>.|TRBV5-1|TRBJ2-2|.
CASSVGAATGELFF
TGCGCCAGCAGCGTCGGGGCCGCCACCGGGGAGCTGTTTTTT
>TRBD1|TRBV11-1|TRBJ1-6|.
CASSSRQGRTLNF
TGTGCCAGCAGCTCCCGACAGGGAAGAACCCTAAACTTT
>TRBD1|TRBV27|TRBJ1-1|.
CASSPRGGNTEAFF
TGTGCCAGCAGCCCCAGGGGGGGCAACACTGAAGCTTTCTTT
>.|TRBV28|TRBJ1-3|.
CAINCPSRASSGNTIYF
TGTGCCATCAATTGCCCCAGCAGGGCAAGCTCTGGAAACACCATATATTTT
>TRBD2|TRBV5-4|TRBJ2-2|.
CASRETSGGAAGELFF
TGTGCCAGCAGGGAGACTAGCGGGGGGGCTGCCGGGGAGCTGTTTTTT
>TRBD1|TRBV2|TRBJ1-2|.
CASSELDRASDYGYTF
TGTGCCAGCAGTGAATTGGACAGGGCGTCCGACTATGGCTACACCTTC
>.|TRBV19|TRBJ1-6|.
CASSKGGKEVNSPLHF
TGTGCCAGTAGTAAGGGAGGCAAGGAGGTTAATTCACCCCTCCACTTT
>.|TRBV6-5|TRBJ2-7|.
CASSYPGTYPYEQYF
TGTGCCAGCAGTTACCCCGGGACATATCCCTACGAGCAGTACTTC
>.|TRBV10-3|TRBJ2-7|.
CAISDPLTDFPSYEQYF
TGTGCCATCAGTGATCCATTGACAGACTTTCCCTCCTACGAGCAGTACTTC
>TRBD1|TRBV7-6|TRBJ2-1|.
CASSLPGQGHEQFF
TGTGCCAGCAGCCTGCCGGGACAGGGACACGAGCAGTTCTTC
>.|TRBV9|TRBJ2-7|.
CASSTGSGAYEQYF
TGTGCCAGCAGCACCGGGAGTGGGGCCTACGAGCAGTACTTC
>.|TRBV6-1|TRBJ1-6|once
CASAVGYSPLHF
TGTGCCAGCGCAGTGGGGTATTCACCCCTCCACTTT
>.|TRBV15|TRBJ2-3|.
CATSRDRPTDTQYF
TGTGCCACCAGCAGGGACAGACCCACAGATACGCAGTATTTT
>.|TRBV5-4|TRBJ2-3|.
CASSLQRADTQYF
TGTGCCAGCAGCTTGCAGCGGGCAGATACGCAGTATTTT
>.|TRBV18|TRBJ1-4|.
CASSPTGSPNEKLFF
TGTGCCAGCTCACCAACAGGGTCCCCTAATGAAAAACTGTTTTTT
>.|TRBV18|TRBJ1-3|.
CASSLGLGRGASHDTIYF
TGTGCCAGCTCACTAGGGCTGGGGAGAGGCGCGTCCCATGACACCATATATTTT
>TRBD2|TRBV4-1|TRBJ2-3|.
CASSQDRLAIDTQYF
TGCGCCAGCAGCCAAGACCGACTAGCGATAGATACGCAGTATTTT
>.|TRBV15|TRBJ1-5|.
CATSRVDRDNQPQHF
TGTGCCACCAGCAGGGTTGACCGAGACAATCAGCCCCAGCATTTT
>.|TRBV6-1|TRBJ2-2|.
CASSSPGTQNWELFF
TGTGCCAGCAGTTCACCGGGGACCCAGAATTGGGAGCTGTTTTTT
>TRBD2|TRBV7-9|TRBJ2-7|.
CASSSIAGLTCEQYF
TGTGCCAGCAGCTCGATAGCGGGGCTGACCTGCGAGCAGTACTTC
>TRBD1|TRBV11-2|TRBJ2-7|.
CASSLQTGSSYEQYF
TGTGCCAGCAGCCTACAGACAGGGAGCTCCTACGAGCAGTACTTC
>TRBD1|TRBV2|TRBJ1-1|.
CASSEDRGNTEAFF
TGTGCCAGCAGTGAGGACAGGGGAAACACTGAAGCTTTCTTT
>.|TRBV6-1|TRBJ2-7|.
CASRGYSNSYEQYF
TGTGCCAGCAGGGGGTACAGTAACTCCTACGAGCAGTACTTC
>TRBD1|TRBV9|TRBJ2-2|.
CASSVTHVGTGVTGELFF
TGTGCCAGCAGCGTAACTCATGTTGGGACAGGGGTCACCGGGGAGCTGTTTTTT
>TRBD1|TRBV18|TRBJ1-5|.
CASSTTGERQPQHF
TGTGCCAGCTCAACGACAGGGGAACGACAGCCCCAGCATTTT
>TRBD1|TRBV7-6|TRBJ2-1|.
CASSLRTGVNEQFF
TGTGCCAGCAGCCTCCGGACAGGGGTGAATGAGCAGTTCTTC
>.|TRBV19|TRBJ1-5|.
CASSISGNNQPQHF
TGTGCCAGTAGTATATCAGGAAACAATCAGCCCCAGCATTTT
>.|TRBV7-9|TRBJ1-2|.
CASSVGGGYTF
TGTGCCAGCAGCGTGGGGGGCGGCTACACCTTC
>.|TRBV21-1|TRBJ2-1|.
CASSKGRGTGAPNEQFF
TGTGCCAGCAGCAAGGGTCGTGGGACAGGGGCCCCCAATGAGCAGTTCTTC
>.|TRBV18|TRBJ1-1|.
CASSPRREGNTEAFF
TGTGCCAGCTCACCACGACGGGAGGGGAACACTGAAGCTTTCTTT
>TRBD1|TRBV2|TRBJ2-7|.
CASRRTGTGDSREQYF
TGTGCCAGCAGGCGGACCGGGACAGGGGATTCGAGGGAGCAGTACTTC
>TRBD2|TRBV10-1|TRBJ2-7|.
CASSEGGRPPYEQYF
TGCGCCAGCAGTGAAGGCGGGAGACCTCCCTACGAGCAGTACTTC
>.|TRBV10-3|TRBJ1-2|.
CAISIDRFGYTF
TGTGCCATCAGCATAGACAGATTCGGCTACACCTTC
>TRBD1|TRBV5-1|TRBJ2-5|once
CASGPGQGGETQYF
TGCGCCAGCGGCCCGGGACAGGGAGGAGAGACCCAGTACTTC